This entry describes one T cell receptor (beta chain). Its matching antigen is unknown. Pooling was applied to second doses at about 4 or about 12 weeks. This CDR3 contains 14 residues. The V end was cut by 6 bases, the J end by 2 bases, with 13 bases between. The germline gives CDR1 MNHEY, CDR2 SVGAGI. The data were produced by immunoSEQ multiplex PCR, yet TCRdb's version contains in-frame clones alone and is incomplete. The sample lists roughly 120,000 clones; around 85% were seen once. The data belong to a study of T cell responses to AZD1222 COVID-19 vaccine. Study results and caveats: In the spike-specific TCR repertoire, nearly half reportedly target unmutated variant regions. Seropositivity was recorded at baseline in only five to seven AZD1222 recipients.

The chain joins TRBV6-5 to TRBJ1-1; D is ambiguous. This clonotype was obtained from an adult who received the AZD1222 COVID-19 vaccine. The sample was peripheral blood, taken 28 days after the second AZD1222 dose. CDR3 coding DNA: TGTGCCAGCAGGAGCGGGCAGGCTAACACTGAAGCTTTCTTT. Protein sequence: CASRSGQANTEAFF.